These 12 T cell receptor beta chains share one sample of origin, sequenced in a study of shared clonotypes between healthy human individuals. Using immunoSEQ multiplex PCR, the repertoire was profiled, and TCRdb retains in-frame clones only, with some absent. The sample records fewer than 3 million clones, just under 95% being singletons. Sequencing input: naive CD4+ T cells from PBMCs. Subset meaning: CD45RA+ positively selected. The receptors here all came from a man between 18 and 29 years old in good health. Some clones in this sample may be carry-over from other donors' samples.

The chain employs TRBV5-6 and TRBJ2-2; D ambiguous. Germline V gene sequence: CDR1 SGHDT, CDR2 YYEEEE. This CDR3 is built from 14 residues. V was trimmed by 0 bases and J by 4 bases, leaving 7 bases between them. The CDR3 here is CASSLGVFTGELFF. The CDR3 coding sequence is TGTGCCAGCAGCTTGGGCGTATTCACCGGGGAGCTGTTTTTT. Variable domain in full (rest from reference TRBV5-6 and TRBJ2-2): DAGVTQSPTHLIKTRGQQVTLRCSPKSGHDTVSWYQQALGQGPQFIFQYYEEEERQRGNFPDRFSGHQFPNYSSELNVNALLLGDSALYLCASSLGVFTGELFFGEGSRLTVL.

The rearrangement links TRBV28 to TRBJ1-2, with D unclear. The V end was cut by 9 bases, the J end by 4 bases, with 18 bases between. Germline-derived CDR1 and CDR2 are MDHEN and SYDVKM. There are 14 residues in the CDR3. CDR3 sequence (DNA): TGTGCCAGTAGGACTTTACTCGTTACCTATGGCTACACCTTC. It codes for CASRTLLVTYGYTF.

The chain carries TRBV29-1 and TRBJ2-7; tentatively, D is TRBD2 (6 bases). Per germline, CDR1 SQVTM and CDR2 ANQGSEA. This CDR3 comprises 12 residues. The V end lost 4 bases, the J end lost 0 bases, and 7 bases lay between the germline ends. The CDR3 is CSVAGVSYEQYF. The DNA of the CDR3 is TGCAGCGTTGCGGGGGTCTCCTACGAGCAGTACTTC.

The table lists this clone with a count of one. The chain uses TRBV7-2 and TRBJ1-2; D gene uncertain. This CDR3 region has 15 residues. Deletions cut 1 base from V and 0 bases from J, with 9 bases between. CDR1 SGHTA and CDR2 FQGNSA come from the germline V gene. This CDR3 is CASSLVVRTNYGYTF. CDR3 nucleotides: TGTGCCAGCAGCTTAGTGGTTCGCACTAACTATGGCTACACCTTC.

This clone was detected once. Additional DNA sequences in this sample encode the identical CDR3. The gene calls are TRBV5-6 and TRBJ2-3; TRBD2 aligns across 7 bases. V gave up 2 bases and J gave up 4 bases; unmatched junction bases: 1. The CDR3 loop spans 13 amino acids. Looked up from germline, CDR1 is SGHDT and CDR2 is YYEEEE. The CDR3 DNA reads TGTGCCAGCAGCTTTAGCGGGCCAGATACGCAGTATTTT. Residues: CASSFSGPDTQYF.

V and J are TRBV7-9 and TRBJ2-1; no definite D call. This CDR3 has 14 amino acids. V lost 1 base and J 4 bases, leaving 8 bases between the germline ends. Germline CDR1 is SEHNR and CDR2 is FQNEAQ (reference sequence). CDR3 loop: CASSLGTEYNEQFF. CDR3 sequence (DNA): TGTGCCAGCAGCTTAGGTACGGAGTACAATGAGCAGTTCTTC.

This chain uses TRBV7-8 with TRBJ1-2; D is unclear. The CDR3 is 14 amino acids. Per germline, CDR1 SGHVS and CDR2 FQNEAQ. The V gene lost 5 bases and the J gene lost 2 bases, with 12 bases spanning the gap. CDR3 region: CASSRAVENYGYTF. The DNA of the CDR3 is TGTGCCAGCAGCCGAGCGGTCGAAAACTATGGCTACACCTTC.

This chain links TRBV28 with TRBJ1-1; 7 bases match TRBD1. The CDR3 loop spans 15 amino acids. Germline CDR1 is MDHEN and CDR2 is SYDVKM. V was pared by 5 bases and J by 0 bases, with 6 bases of the junction left unmatched. This chain's CDR3 is CASSTYRGMNTEAFF. Written as DNA, the CDR3 is TGTGCCAGCAGTACATACAGGGGAATGAACACTGAAGCTTTCTTT.

V gene TRBV18 combines with J gene TRBJ1-1; D gene uncertain. Germline V gene data show CDR1 as KGHSH and CDR2 as LQKENI. The CDR3 sequence is 15 residues long. V was pared by 4 bases and J by 2 bases, with 14 bases between. The CDR3 here is CASSLQVLLNTEAFF. CDR3 DNA: TGTGCCAGCTCACTGCAAGTCCTACTCAACACTGAAGCTTTCTTT.

V and J are TRBV2 and TRBJ2-2; 7 bases match TRBD2. Germline V gene data show CDR1 as SNHLY and CDR2 as FYNNEI. CDR3 size: 12 residues. J lost 7 bases, V lost 11 bases, and 7 bases had no gene match. For the CDR3, the DNA is TGTGCCGGTCGACTAGCTGGCGGGGAGCTGTTTTTT. Residues: CAGRLAGGELFF.

The rearrangement uses TRBV5-1 and TRBJ1-1; D is perhaps TRBD1 (5 bases). CDR1 and CDR2 (germline): SGHRS, YFSETQ. V lost 2 bases and J lost 5, with 10 bases in between. This CDR3 has 13 residues. The CDR3, as DNA: TGCGCCAGCAGCTTTCCAGGGAGTACTGAAGCTTTCTTT. This encodes CASSFPGSTEAFF.

The CDR3, as DNA: TGTGCCAGCAGTGAAGCGCGGTCCAGGGGGCGGCAGCCCCAGCATTTT. It codes for CASSEARSRGRQPQHF. The gene calls are TRBV2 and TRBJ1-5; TRBD1 matches 8 bases. CDR1 and CDR2 (germline): SNHLY, FYNNEI. V dropped 0 bases and J dropped 7; count of bases not matched to a gene: 8. The CDR3 consists of 16 residues.